A selection of T cell receptor beta chains follows, all from one sample in a study of blood T cell repertoires in COVID-19. The method was immunoSEQ multiplex PCR; TCRdb's version includes in-frame clones alone and lacks a portion of them. The sample holds fewer than 250,000 clones, 80% to 90% seen once. Sequences were obtained from peripheral blood. Receptors were obtained from a woman aged 40 to 50 with active or convalescent COVID-19. Both conserved end residues are part of each CDR3. The D gene is left open where the match is weak. Rows give clone size only sometimes, using once, few, many, or a class for an expanded clone.

>.|TRBD1|TRBV27|TRBJ1-5
TGTGCCAGCAGTCAGGGGGGCAATCAGCCCCAGCATTTT
CASSQGGNQPQHF
>.|TRBD1|TRBV4-3|TRBJ1-4
TGCGCCAGCAGCCAATACAGGGGAGAAAAACTGTTTTTT
CASSQYRGEKLFF
>.|TRBD2|TRBV7-2|TRBJ2-7
TGTGCCAGCAGCCGGACCACTAGCGGGCGGCCCCCCTACGAGCAGTACTTC
CASSRTTSGRPPYEQYF
>once|.|TRBV18|TRBJ2-2
TGTGCCAGCTCACCCAAAAGTGGATTAGAGGGCCTATCCACCGGGGAGCTGTTTTTT
CASSPKSGLEGLSTGELFF
>.|TRBD1|TRBV4-3|TRBJ2-3
TGCGCCAGCAGTCGAATGATTCCAGAACAGGGGAGTATCTCTAGGACAGATACGCAGTATTTT
CASSRMIPEQGSISRTDTQYF
>once|.|TRBV27|TRBJ2-1
TGTGCCAGCGGACGGACCGGGACAACTTACAATGAGCAGTTCTTC
CASGRTGTTYNEQFF
>.|TRBD2|TRBV27|TRBJ2-7
TGTGCCAGCAGTTTATGGAGCGGGACCACCTACGAGCAGTACTTC
CASSLWSGTTYEQYF
>.|.|TRBV23-1|TRBJ1-4
TGCGCCAGCAGTCCCGACAGAATTAATGAAAAACTGTTTTTT
CASSPDRINEKLFF
>.|TRBD1|TRBV2|TRBJ1-2
TGTGCCAGCAGTCCCCGGGACAGGGGGTATGGCTACACCTTC
CASSPRDRGYGYTF
>.|.|TRBV6-5|TRBJ2-7
TGTGCCAGCAGGAGTCAGGGGAGTTCCTACGAGCAGTACTTC
CASRSQGSSYEQYF
>.|.|TRBV19|TRBJ1-4
TGTGCCAGTAGTCCCGACGCTCTTAAAGGGAGAAAACTGTTTTTT
CASSPDALKGRKLFF
>.|.|TRBV15|TRBJ2-3
TGTGCCACCAGCAGAGTCCCAGACACAGATACGCAGTATTTT
CATSRVPDTDTQYF
>.|.|TRBV11-3|TRBJ2-3
TGTGCCAGCAGCTTAGGCCGCGAAGATACGCAGTATTTT
CASSLGREDTQYF
>.|.|TRBV12-3/TRBV12-4|TRBJ1-1
TGTGCCAGCAGCCAAACCCGACAGGAAGCTTTCTTT
CASSQTRQEAFF
>.|.|TRBV30|TRBJ2-2
TGTGCCTGGAGGACAGGACAGCAAACCGGGGAGCTGTTTTTT
CAWRTGQQTGELFF
>many|.|TRBV4-3|TRBJ1-5
TGCGCCAGCAGCCAAGACCGGGGGGGTTGGAATCAGCCCCAGCATTTT
CASSQDRGGWNQPQHF
>.|.|TRBV7-9|TRBJ1-5
TGTGCCAGCAGCGCCCCACAGGATAGCAATCAGCCCCAGCATTTT
CASSAPQDSNQPQHF
>once|TRBD1|TRBV5-6|TRBJ2-6
TGTGCCAGCAGCCGAGGGACAGGCTTCTCCGGGGCCAACGTCCTGACTTTC
CASSRGTGFSGANVLTF
>.|.|TRBV4-1|TRBJ2-7
TGCGCCAGCAGCCAGATGTCCCGGGAGCAGTACTTC
CASSQMSREQYF
>.|TRBD1|TRBV7-8|TRBJ1-6
TGTGCCAGCAGCTTACGGGACAGGGACAATTCACCCCTCCACTTT
CASSLRDRDNSPLHF
>.|.|TRBV4-2|TRBJ1-1
TGTGCCAGCAGCCAAGAGGACAGAAAGGACACTGAAGCTTTCTTT
CASSQEDRKDTEAFF
>.|TRBD1|TRBV25-1|TRBJ2-1
TGTGCCAGCAGTGCCACCAGGTGGGGACAGGGTAGCAATGAGCAGTTCTTC
CASSATRWGQGSNEQFF
>.|.|TRBV24-1|TRBJ2-3
TGTGCCACCAGTGCTCTCCGGGCCGAGGGTGGAGATACGCAGTATTTT
CATSALRAEGGDTQYF
>once|.|TRBV3-1/TRBV3-2|TRBJ2-1
TGTGCCAGCAGCCCCCGCGTAAGGGGCGGCTCCTACAATGAGCAGTTCTTC
CASSPRVRGGSYNEQFF
>.|.|TRBV3-1/TRBV3-2|TRBJ1-6
TGTGCCAGCAGCCGCCGAGGGAGGGTAGTAAATTCACCCCTCCACTTT
CASSRRGRVVNSPLHF
>.|.|TRBV10-3|TRBJ2-5
TGTGCCACCTTAGCGGAGAGCCAAGAGACCCAGTACTTC
CATLAESQETQYF
>.|TRBD1|TRBV10-3|TRBJ1-1
TGTGCCATCAGGGACAGGGAGGACGACACTGAAGCTTTCTTT
CAIRDREDDTEAFF
>.|TRBD1|TRBV19|TRBJ1-1
TGTGCCAGTAGTATGTCTCAGGGGGCTCGTAATGAAGCTTTCTTT
CASSMSQGARNEAFF
>.|TRBD2|TRBV13|TRBJ2-7
TGTGCCAGCAGCTTAAGGAGCGGGGGCTACGAGCAGTACTTC
CASSLRSGGYEQYF
>.|TRBD1|TRBV24-1|TRBJ1-2
TGTGCCACCAGTGAAGCGGGACAGGGTCTTCTGGGCTACACCTTC
CATSEAGQGLLGYTF
>once|.|TRBV28|TRBJ2-5
TGTGCCATCACCCCGGGGATACAAGAGACCCAGTACTTC
CAITPGIQETQYF
>.|.|TRBV30|TRBJ2-7
TGTGCCTGGAGTACAGGGTTCTCCTACGAGCAGTACTTC
CAWSTGFSYEQYF
>.|TRBD2|TRBV5-4|TRBJ2-3
TGTGCCAGCAGCTCGGGACTAGCGGGAGCGGGCACAGATACGCAGTATTTT
CASSSGLAGAGTDTQYF
>.|.|TRBV6-5|TRBJ1-1
TGTGCCAGCAGTTACTTGGGAGAGAACACTGAAGCTTTCTTT
CASSYLGENTEAFF
>.|.|TRBV27|TRBJ2-2
TGTGCCAGCCGTTTGCTAGCCCTTATTCACACCGGGGAGCTGTTTTTT
CASRLLALIHTGELFF
>once|TRBD1|TRBV10-3|TRBJ1-2
TGTGCCATCACTACAGGGGATGGGAGCTATGGCTACACCTTC
CAITTGDGSYGYTF
>.|.|TRBV3-1/TRBV3-2|TRBJ1-1
TGTGCCAGCAGCCAACTTCTGAGCACTGAAGCTTTCTTT
CASSQLLSTEAFF
>.|TRBD2|TRBV3-1/TRBV3-2|TRBJ2-3
TGTGCCAGCAGCCAAGTGGGAGCGGGGGGGTTAGATACGCAGTATTTT
CASSQVGAGGLDTQYF
>.|TRBD1|TRBV9|TRBJ1-3
TGTGCCAGCAGCGTGGACACAGGGGGAGGAAACACCATATATTTT
CASSVDTGGGNTIYF
>.|.|TRBV28|TRBJ1-6
TGTGCCAGCAGTTTACCGCGACAGCTTTCACCCCTCCACTTT
CASSLPRQLSPLHF
>once|TRBD1|TRBV19|TRBJ1-5
TGTGCCAGTAGTGCGGGACAGGGGGCGATTAGCAATCAGCCCCAGCATTTT
CASSAGQGAISNQPQHF
>.|.|TRBV27|TRBJ2-7
TGTGCCAGCAGTTTTTTCGGCGAGCAGTACTTC
CASSFFGEQYF
>.|TRBD2|TRBV2|TRBJ2-3
TGTGCCAGCAGTGATAGCGGGAGTTGGGATACGCAGTATTTT
CASSDSGSWDTQYF
>once|TRBD2|TRBV2|TRBJ2-7
TGTGCCAGCAGTGAAGTTGTCAATTATCGCGGGAGGGACTACGAGCAGTACTTC
CASSEVVNYRGRDYEQYF
>few|.|TRBV30|TRBJ1-5
TGTGCCTGGAGCCGGGGGAGCAATCAGCCCCAGCATTTT
CAWSRGSNQPQHF
>once|TRBD1|TRBV7-9|TRBJ2-3
TGTGCCAGCAGCCAGACATCGGACAGGGTAGCGTATACGCAGTATTTT
CASSQTSDRVAYTQYF